The 31 T cell receptor beta chains reported below all come from one sample, sequenced in a study of response to subunit inactivated influenza vaccine. TCRdb reprocessed the RT-PCR reads with MiXCR, giving one entry per CDR3 protein. Of around 750,000 distinct CDR3 sequences detected, less than 25% appear once; the ten largest clones hold around 9.6%. The sample in question was PBMCs from blood, obtained about 5 days after vaccination. The receptors derive from a man aged 45-60 years who received an inactivated influenza vaccine.

This clonotype was seen a single time. V and J are TRBV20-1 and TRBJ2-5; 11 nucleotides line up with TRBD2. The germline V gene has CDR1 DFQATT and CDR2 SNEGSKA (reference sequence). CDR3 length: 16 residues. J gave up 7 bases and V 6 bases, and 16 bases lay outside the gene matches. CDR3 protein: CSAPDPGTSGRGTQYF. The CDR3 coding sequence is TGCAGTGCCCCAGACCCCGGGACTAGCGGCCGGGGGACCCAGTACTTC.

The chain carries TRBV4-1 and TRBJ2-1, with 7 bases that match TRBD2. The V gene end was trimmed by 1 base and the J gene end by 5 bases; junction bases not matched to a gene: 5. Germline V lookup: CDR1 MGHRA, CDR2 YSYEKL. The CDR3 loop spans 15 amino acids. CDR3 amino acids: CASSQVSGVNNEQFF. In DNA form, the CDR3 reads TGCGCCAGCAGCCAAGTCAGCGGGGTCAACAATGAGCAGTTCTTC.

This clonotype has ten or more counts. This chain uses TRBV28 with TRBJ2-1; 12 bases are a match to TRBD2. CDR1 and CDR2 (germline): MDHEN, SYDVKM. The length of the CDR3 is 16 residues. V lost 4 bases and J lost 6; bases outside the gene matches: 7. For the CDR3, the DNA is TGTGCCAGCAGTTCACGTGGACTAGCGGGATTCAATGAGCAGTTCTTC. It specifies CASSSRGLAGFNEQFF.

V usage is TRBV4-2 and J usage is TRBJ2-1, with 14 positions matching TRBD2. The CDR3 is 20 residues long. Germline CDR1 is LGHNA and CDR2 is YNFKEQ. With 0 bases clipped from V and 0 bases from J, the junction kept 7 bases outside the gene matches. CDR3 protein: CASSQDPGLAGASSYNEQFF. The CDR3 region has the DNA TGTGCCAGCAGCCAAGATCCGGGACTAGCGGGGGCGAGCTCCTACAATGAGCAGTTCTTC.

This clonotype was seen at least ten times. This chain links TRBV5-5 with TRBJ2-1, with D unresolved. The ends were cut back, 4 bases at V and 0 bases at J, with 11 bases in the middle. This CDR3 comprises 15 residues. Germline values: CDR1 SGHKS, CDR2 YYEKEE (reference sequence). The CDR3 DNA follows: TGTGCCAGCAGCCCGCTAGTGATCTCCTACAATGAGCAGTTCTTC. It yields the protein CASSPLVISYNEQFF.

V gene TRBV7-9 combines with J gene TRBJ1-5, with D unresolved. V was pared by 2 bases and J by 9 bases, with 8 bases between. This CDR3 is built from 12 residues. Looked up from germline, CDR1 is SEHNR and CDR2 is FQNEAQ (reference sequence). The CDR3 nucleotides read TGTGCCAGCAGCTTACTGGGAGGGCCCCAGCATTTT. Translating it yields CASSLLGGPQHF.

This clonotype appeared a few times. V is TRBV20-1 and J is TRBJ1-5; D is possibly TRBD1 (6 bases). Germline loops: CDR1 DFQATT, CDR2 SNEGSKA (reference sequence). CDR3 length equals 15 residues. Trimming pared 3 bases from V and 7 bases from J, leaving 19 bases between. CDR3 coding DNA: TGCAGTGCTAGTACGGCCAGGGGAAGGATGCAGCCCCAGCATTTT. Amino acid sequence: CSASTARGRMQPQHF.

This clonotype was picked up a small number of times. The rearrangement uses TRBV5-1 and TRBJ2-3, with TRBD1 identical over 9 bases. The CDR3 spans 16 residues. CDR1 and CDR2 from the germline V gene are SGHRS and YFSETQ. The ends lost 0 bases at V and 6 bases at J; junction bases unmatched: 8. The CDR3 protein is CASSLAGQGIGDTQYF. The CDR3 bases are TGCGCCAGCAGCTTGGCTGGACAGGGGATAGGGGATACGCAGTATTTT.

This chain uses TRBV28 with TRBJ2-1, with a possible D match to TRBD2 (7 bases). From germline, CDR1 is MDHEN and CDR2 SYDVKM. Trimming cost V 10 bases and J 0 bases, with 13 bases left between them. The CDR3 is 14 residues long. The CDR3 here is CAIRGGGSYNEQFF. DNA of the CDR3: TGTGCCATCCGAGGGGGGGGCTCCTACAATGAGCAGTTCTTC.

As DNA, the CDR3 is TGTGCCAGCAGCTTGAACAGGGACGGCAATCAGCCCCAGCATTTT. Translating gives CASSLNRDGNQPQHF. The gene calls are TRBV5-6 and TRBJ1-5; TRBD1 might be the D (6 bases). In germline, CDR1 is SGHDT, CDR2 YYEEEE. Trimming removed 1 base from V and 2 bases from J, with 10 bases in between. CDR3 size: 15 residues.

The V gene is TRBV9, the J gene TRBJ2-1; 7 positions match TRBD2. With V trimmed by 4 bases and J by 5 bases, 3 bases remained unmatched. The V gene's germline CDR1 is SGDLS and CDR2 YYNGEE. This CDR3 is built from 13 residues. The CDR3 here is CASSTSGNNEQFF. Written as DNA, the CDR3 is TGTGCCAGCAGCACCAGCGGGAACAATGAGCAGTTCTTC.

This clonotype was seen only a few times. Here the CDR3 DNA reads TGTGCCAGCAGTTTAGGAATTAGCGGGATAAGGACCCAGTACTTC. It encodes CASSLGISGIRTQYF. The chain uses TRBV28 and TRBJ2-5; 8 bases are shared with TRBD2. Germline CDR1 is MDHEN and CDR2 is SYDVKM. The V segment lost 2 bases and the J segment 7 bases; nucleotides outside the gene matches: 9. This CDR3 has 15 amino acids.

The chain couples TRBV20-1 to TRBJ2-1; 10 nucleotides match TRBD2. Unmatched junction bases numbered 15, after V lost 6 bases and J lost 4 bases. The CDR3 extends over 17 amino acids. Germline CDR1 DFQATT, CDR2 SNEGSKA (reference sequence). The CDR3 DNA reads as TGCAGTGCAGAAATGCTAGCGGGAGTCGCTGGGTACAATGAGCAGTTCTTC. Protein product: CSAEMLAGVAGYNEQFF.

This clonotype has only a few counts. The chain recombines TRBV6-5 with TRBJ2-2; D gene uncertain. With 2 bases removed from V and 1 base from J, the gap between germline ends came to 14 bases. Germline V CDR1 and CDR2: MNHEY, SVGAGI. The CDR3 is 17 residues long. The CDR3 nucleotides are TGTGCCAGCAGTTACCTATTTCGCCGGATGAACACCGGGGAGCTGTTTTTT. Amino acid sequence: CASSYLFRRMNTGELFF.

The chain combines TRBV29-1 with TRBJ2-2, with D unclear. Germline V gives CDR1 SQVTM, CDR2 ANQGSEA. Deletions cut 7 bases from V and 3 bases from J, with 9 bases between. The CDR3 is made up of 12 amino acids. The CDR3 loop is CSGMIDTGELFF. The CDR3 nucleotides read TGCAGCGGAATGATAGACACCGGGGAGCTGTTTTTT.

The rearrangement links TRBV25-1 to TRBJ2-1, with D maybe TRBD2 (6 bases). V lost 7 bases to trimming and J lost 6 bases, with 19 bases between them. Germline V gives CDR1 MGHDK, CDR2 SYGVNS. This CDR3 contains 15 residues. CDR3 residues: CASIPTRGFGNEQFF. The CDR3 DNA reads as TGTGCCAGCATCCCCACTCGGGGGTTTGGCAATGAGCAGTTCTTC.

In this sample, this clonotype turned up many times. Here the CDR3 DNA reads TGTGCCAGCAGCCCAGGACTAAATCAAGAGACCCAGTACTTC. The encoded protein is CASSPGLNQETQYF. V is TRBV7-2 and J is TRBJ2-5; weak D call: TRBD2 (6 bases). V lost 5 bases and J 2 bases, leaving 12 bases between the germline ends. The germline CDR1 and CDR2 sequences are SGHTA and FQGNSA. There are 14 residues in the CDR3.

This clonotype was seen a handful of times. The chain has TRBV20-1 and TRBJ2-7, with 8 bases that match TRBD1. Germline V gives CDR1 DFQATT, CDR2 SNEGSKA (reference sequence). Trimming at V came to 2 bases and at J to 5 bases, leaving 11 bases not matched to a gene. CDR3 length: 15 amino acids. This CDR3 is CSARPGGTALHEQYF. For the CDR3, the DNA is TGCAGTGCTAGACCAGGGGGCACGGCTCTCCACGAGCAGTACTTC.

This clonotype appeared a few times. DNA for the CDR3: TGTGCCAGCAGCTTATCAGGCGGGAGGAATGAAGAGCAGTACTTC. Protein: CASSLSGGRNEEQYF. The chain couples TRBV7-9 to TRBJ2-7, with 8 bases aligning to TRBD2. V lost 2 bases and J lost 7; bases outside the gene matches: 10. The CDR3 has 15 amino acids. Per the germline V gene, CDR1 is SEHNR and CDR2 is FQNEAQ (reference sequence).

This clonotype was counted at least ten times. V gene TRBV20-1 combines with J gene TRBJ2-7; TRBD1 matches 9 bases. This CDR3 has 13 amino acids. Germline V gene sequence: CDR1 DFQATT, CDR2 SNEGSKA (reference sequence). The J segment lost 2 bases and the V segment lost 7 bases, leaving 6 bases of the junction unmatched. Here the CDR3 reads CSVTGGRTYEQYF. The CDR3 nucleotides are TGCAGTGTCACAGGGGGCAGGACCTACGAGCAGTACTTC.

Turning to this clonotype: The germline gene is not matched at one end of the junction; a read error may be the cause. The chain has TRBV2 and TRBJ2-1, with D possibly being TRBD2 (6 bases). Germline values: CDR1 SNHLY, CDR2 FYNNEI. The CDR3 loop spans 13 amino acids. CDR3 in amino acids: CASNGGVYNEQFF. CDR3 DNA: TGTGCCAGCAATGGCGGGGTCTACAATGAGCAGTTTTTC.

The gene calls are TRBV28 and TRBJ2-3; TRBD2 agrees at 9 bases. The CDR3 contains 17 residues. Germline CDR1 is MDHEN and CDR2 is SYDVKM. Unmatched junction bases numbered 13, after V lost 5 bases and J lost 4 bases. The CDR3 protein is CASSPLTREGGADTQYF. The CDR3 DNA follows: TGTGCCAGCAGTCCGCTTACGCGGGAGGGTGGGGCAGATACGCAGTATTTT.

V and J are TRBV5-6 and TRBJ1-2, with 7 bases matching TRBD1. The ends lost 3 bases at V and 5 bases at J; junction bases unmatched: 10. This CDR3 has 15 amino acids. Per germline, CDR1 SGHDT and CDR2 YYEEEE. CDR3 bases: TGTGCCAGCAGCTCAAAGGGGGCCTATGGTTATGGCTACACCTTC. Translating it yields CASSSKGAYGYGYTF.

The chain is built from TRBV30 and TRBJ1-2, with D possibly TRBD1 on 5 matching bases. The CDR3 length is 16 residues. Germline V gene sequence: CDR1 GTSNPN, CDR2 SVGIG (reference sequence). Trimming removed 3 bases from V and 1 base from J, with 18 bases in between. CDR3 loop: CAWRKGETSFNYGYTF. In DNA, the CDR3 is TGTGCCTGGAGAAAAGGGGAAACCTCTTTTAACTATGGCTACACCTTC.

The chain has TRBV12-3 or TRBV12-4 and TRBJ2-1; no definite D call. Trimming pared 3 bases from V and 0 bases from J, leaving 9 bases between. The CDR3 contains 15 residues. CDR3 residues: CASSFPVSSYNEQFF. CDR3 sequence (DNA): TGTGCCAGCAGTTTCCCAGTGAGCTCCTACAATGAGCAGTTCTTC.

The chain links TRBV18 to TRBJ2-1, with unresolved D. V was trimmed by 0 bases and J by 6 bases, leaving 15 bases between them. In germline, CDR1 is KGHSH, CDR2 LQKENI. This CDR3 is 16 amino acids long. The CDR3 region is CASSPPRPGSGNEQFF. In DNA form, the CDR3 reads TGTGCCAGCTCACCACCCCGGCCAGGCTCTGGCAATGAGCAGTTCTTC.

The rearrangement joins TRBV12-3 or TRBV12-4 to TRBJ2-5; tentatively, D is TRBD1 (6 bases). There are 14 residues in the CDR3. Trimming pared 6 bases from V and 0 bases from J, leaving 11 bases between. The CDR3 DNA is TGTGCCAGCAGAAGGGACACTAACCAAGAGACCCAGTACTTC. Amino acids: CASRRDTNQETQYF.

On this clonotype: The CDR3 does not end in the conserved phenylalanine or tryptophan, so this is likely a read error. CDR3 sequence reads: CASSLAQNTGELFS. The CDR3 DNA follows: TGTGCCAGCAGCTTGGCACAGAACACCGGGGAGCTGTTTTCT. V usage is TRBV5-8 and J usage is TRBJ2-2; D unclear. This CDR3 spans 14 amino acids. The germline CDR1 and CDR2 sequences are SGHTS and YDEGEE. V was cut by 0 bases and J by 1 base, with 4 bases left in between.

The chain uses TRBV28 and TRBJ2-1; D is perhaps TRBD1 (6 bases). V gave up 3 bases and J gave up 10 bases, with 25 bases separating them. CDR3 length: 17 residues. Germline V lookup: CDR1 MDHEN, CDR2 SYDVKM. In nucleotides, the CDR3 is TGTGCCAGCAGTTTGGGGTCTGGGGGCCCCTTGATGGGGGAGCAGTTCTTC. Amino acid sequence: CASSLGSGGPLMGEQFF.

This clonotype appeared a few times. CDR3 coding DNA: TGCAGCGTTGAACCCGGAACCAGTTACAATGAGCAGTTCTTC. This gives the protein CSVEPGTSYNEQFF. This rearrangement joins TRBV29-1 to TRBJ2-1; D unresolved. The CDR3 runs 14 residues. V was trimmed by 2 bases and J by 4 bases, leaving 12 bases between them. Germline CDR1 is SQVTM and CDR2 is ANQGSEA.

V and J are TRBV20-1 and TRBJ2-4; D gene ambiguous. The CDR3 loop spans 13 amino acids. V lost 2 bases, J lost 0 bases, and 5 bases lay in between. From germline, CDR1 is DFQATT and CDR2 SNEGSKA (reference sequence). The chain's CDR3 is CSARHLAKNIQYF. As DNA, the CDR3 is TGCAGTGCTAGACATCTAGCCAAAAACATTCAGTACTTC.